Presented here are 10 T cell receptor beta chains from one specimen sequenced in a study of CD8+ T cells in alopecia areata (dated by TCRdb to between 2017 and 2018). The receptor library was made with the immunoSEQ multiplex PCR assay. RNA was extracted from all samples and reverse transcribed into cDNA as template for TCR sequencing. TCRdb took over this immuneACCESS table, retaining in-frame rearrangements with V and J assigned. Such tables are incomplete; in checked studies, under half of the missing clones stem from an unresolved V gene, and the remainder is unexplained. The sample table holds 150,000 to 200,000 clones, of which about 66% were seen once. Together, the top ten hold 11% of the sample. This specimen's time point label, interpreted: baseline before oral tofacitinib. The input for sequencing was CD8+ T cells sorted from blood, taken at week 0. These receptors all come from a human donor with alopecia areata.

This clone was found a few times. The J gene is TRBJ2-7, the V gene TRBV14, with a possible D match to TRBD1 (9 bases). CDR1 is SGHDN and CDR2 is FVKESK in the germline V gene. V dropped 3 bases and J dropped 2 bases, with 20 bases sitting between them. The CDR3 has 17 residues. The CDR3 spells CASSHGGDRVWPYEQYF. DNA for the CDR3: TGTGCCAGCAGCCACGGGGGGGACAGGGTTTGGCCCTACGAGCAGTACTTC.

This clone was observed a handful of times. This chain links TRBV7-9 with TRBJ2-2; no clear D gene. The V gene lost 1 base and the J gene lost 1 base, with 7 bases spanning the gap. CDR1 and CDR2 from the germline V gene are SEHNR and FQNEAQ (reference sequence). This CDR3 contains 15 residues. CDR3: CASSLVDGNTGELFF. The CDR3 DNA reads TGTGCCAGCAGCTTAGTGGACGGGAACACCGGGGAGCTGTTTTTT.

The rearrangement links TRBV11-1 to TRBJ2-1; the match to TRBD2 covers 8 bases. The CDR3 loop spans 15 amino acids. Losses at the gene ends were 3 bases for V and 5 bases for J; bases not matched to a gene: 6. The germline gives CDR1 SGHAT, CDR2 FQDESV (reference sequence). This CDR3 reads CASSFEVLADNEQFF. CDR3 in DNA: TGTGCCAGCAGCTTCGAGGTACTAGCGGACAATGAGCAGTTCTTC.

This chain connects TRBV4-2 to TRBJ2-3; tentative D call: TRBD1 (5 bases). Trimming removed 0 bases from V and 5 bases from J, with 15 bases in between. CDR3 length equals 16 residues. Germline V gene sequence: CDR1 LGHNA, CDR2 YNFKEQ. CDR3 in amino acids: CASSQEQGTFKDTQYF. The CDR3 bases are TGTGCCAGCAGCCAAGAGCAGGGTACTTTTAAAGATACGCAGTATTTT.

The rearrangement joins TRBV27 to TRBJ2-1, with no clear D. This CDR3 has 14 amino acids. The germline gives CDR1 MNHEY, CDR2 SMNVEV (reference sequence). V dropped 0 bases and J dropped 4 bases, with 7 bases sitting between them. The CDR3 sequence is CASSLSEVYNEQFF. CDR3 bases: TGTGCCAGCAGTTTATCCGAGGTATACAATGAGCAGTTCTTC.

The CDR3 bases are TGCAGCGCGGCCGGGACAGGAGAATTAAACATTCAGTACTTC. It translates to CSAAGTGELNIQYF. The chain links TRBV29-1 to TRBJ2-4; TRBD1 matches at 8 bases. V trimming: 7 bases; J trimming: 6 bases; junction bases outside the gene matches: 11. CDR1 SQVTM and CDR2 ANQGSEA come from the germline V gene. CDR3 length: 14 amino acids.

This clone has just one count. The chain employs TRBV27 and TRBJ2-1, with 7 bases matching TRBD1. This CDR3 has 21 amino acids. Germline V CDR1 and CDR2: MNHEY, SMNVEV (reference sequence). With 2 bases clipped from V and 11 bases from J, the junction kept 30 bases outside the gene matches. Here the CDR3 reads CASSLGVGDSRHEGGQNKQFF. The CDR3, as DNA: TGTGCCAGCAGTTTAGGGGTAGGGGACAGCAGGCATGAAGGGGGACAGAATAAGCAGTTCTTC.

This chain connects TRBV4-1 to TRBJ2-7; 10 bases are shared with TRBD1. The V gene's germline CDR1 is MGHRA and CDR2 YSYEKL. J gave up 1 base and V 4 bases, and 7 bases lay outside the gene matches. The CDR3 has 16 amino acids. As DNA, the CDR3 is TGCGCCAGCAGCCTAGGGACAGGGGCAAGATCCTACGAGCAGTACTTC. Residues: CASSLGTGARSYEQYF.

This clone has a handful of counts. The rearrangement uses TRBV29-1 and TRBJ1-4; 7 nucleotides line up with TRBD1. Germline V gene data show CDR1 as SQVTM and CDR2 as ANQGSEA. V was pared by 5 bases and J by 6 bases, with 0 bases of the junction left unmatched. This CDR3 spans 11 amino acids. The CDR3: CSVQGDEKLFF. In nucleotides, the CDR3 is TGCAGCGTTCAGGGGGATGAAAAACTGTTTTTT. The whole variable domain, filled in from reference TRBV29-1 and TRBJ1-4, reads SAVISQKPSRDICQRGTSLTIQCQVDSQVTMMFWYRQQPGQSLTLIATANQGSEATYESGFVIDKFPISRPNLTFSTLTVSNMSPEDSSIYLCSVQGDEKLFFGSGTQLSVL.

V usage is TRBV30 and J usage is TRBJ2-1; D call uncertain. Germline assignment: CDR1 GTSNPN and CDR2 SVGIG (reference sequence). Deletions cut 5 bases from V and 0 bases from J, with 8 bases between. The CDR3 has 13 residues. Written as DNA, the CDR3 is TGTGCCTGGTCACTCGACTCCTACAATGAGCAGTTCTTC. This gives the protein CAWSLDSYNEQFF.